This T cell receptor (beta chain) was retrieved from a study of CD8 T cells in ankylosing spondylitis. MiXCR, run by TCRdb on the 5' RACE reads, gives a single entry per CDR3 protein. The sample records roughly 440,000 distinct CDR3 sequences, about 15% being singletons. There are 14 residues in the CDR3. V lost 5 bases, J lost 4 bases, and 14 bases lay in between. The germline gives CDR1 SEHNR, CDR2 FQNEAQ (reference sequence). Overall study results and limits: A TCR beta motif of under ten highly homologous variants seemed to mark ankylosing spondylitis blood.

This clonotype has a handful of counts. Its cognate antigen is unknown. This sequence was found in a male donor with ankylosing spondylitis. Sequencing input: blood, either unsorted or a sorted T cell fraction (not recorded which). The chain couples TRBV7-9 to TRBJ1-2, with a possible D match to TRBD1 (6 bases). This CDR3 is CASSQDSYFYGYTF. DNA for the CDR3: TGTGCCAGCAGCCAGGACAGTTACTTCTATGGCTACACCTTC.